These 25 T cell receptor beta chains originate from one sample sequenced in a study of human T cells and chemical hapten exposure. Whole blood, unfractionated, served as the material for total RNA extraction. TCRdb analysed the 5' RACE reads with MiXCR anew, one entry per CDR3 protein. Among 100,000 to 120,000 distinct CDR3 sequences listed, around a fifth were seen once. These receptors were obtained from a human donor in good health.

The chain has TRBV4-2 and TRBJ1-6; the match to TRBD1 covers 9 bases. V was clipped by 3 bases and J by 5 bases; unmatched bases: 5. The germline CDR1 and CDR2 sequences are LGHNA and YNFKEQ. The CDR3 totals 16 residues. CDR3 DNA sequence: TGTGCCAGCAGCCAGACACAGGGGGCTGATAATTCACCCCTCCACTTT. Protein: CASSQTQGADNSPLHF.

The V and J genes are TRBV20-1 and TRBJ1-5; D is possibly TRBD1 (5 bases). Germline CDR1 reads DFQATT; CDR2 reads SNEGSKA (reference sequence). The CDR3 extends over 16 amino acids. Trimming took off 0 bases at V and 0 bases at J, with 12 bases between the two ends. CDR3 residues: CSARDRGEVSNQPQHF. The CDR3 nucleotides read TGCAGTGCTAGAGATCGGGGGGAAGTTAGCAATCAGCCCCAGCATTTT.

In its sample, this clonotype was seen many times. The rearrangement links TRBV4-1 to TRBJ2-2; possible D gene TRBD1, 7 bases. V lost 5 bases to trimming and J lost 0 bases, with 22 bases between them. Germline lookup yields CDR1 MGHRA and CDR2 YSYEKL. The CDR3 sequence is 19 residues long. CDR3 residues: CASSGGGRASSANTGELFF. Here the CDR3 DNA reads TGCGCCAGCAGCGGAGGGGGCCGCGCCTCAAGCGCGAACACCGGGGAGCTGTTTTTT.

CDR3 sequence: CSAQAGGEAFF. DNA of the CDR3: TGCAGTGCTCAGGCGGGGGGCGAAGCTTTCTTT. The chain couples TRBV20-1 to TRBJ1-1, with D possibly TRBD1 on 6 matching bases. V was cut by 5 bases and J by 8 bases, with 12 bases left in between. CDR1 is DFQATT, CDR2 SNEGSKA, per germline (reference sequence). The CDR3 loop spans 11 amino acids.

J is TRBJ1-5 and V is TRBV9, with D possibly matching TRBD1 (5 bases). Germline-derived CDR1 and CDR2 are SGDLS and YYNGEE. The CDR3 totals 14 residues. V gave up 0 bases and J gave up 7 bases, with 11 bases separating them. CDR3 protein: CASSVGTTPQPQHF. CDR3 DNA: TGTGCCAGCAGCGTAGGGACAACCCCGCAGCCCCAGCATTTT.

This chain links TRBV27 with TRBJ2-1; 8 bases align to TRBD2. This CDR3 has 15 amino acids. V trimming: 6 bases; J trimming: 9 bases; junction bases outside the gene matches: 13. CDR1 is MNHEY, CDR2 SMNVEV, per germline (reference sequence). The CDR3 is CASSPLGLGDREQFF. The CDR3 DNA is TGTGCCAGCAGCCCTCTGGGACTAGGGGACCGTGAGCAGTTCTTC.

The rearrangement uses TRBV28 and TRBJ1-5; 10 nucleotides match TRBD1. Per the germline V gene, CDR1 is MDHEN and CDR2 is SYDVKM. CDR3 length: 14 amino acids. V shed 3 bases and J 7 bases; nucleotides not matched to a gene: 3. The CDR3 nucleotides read TGTGCCAGCAGTTTCGGGACAGGGGCCCAGCCCCAGCATTTT. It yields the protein CASSFGTGAQPQHF.

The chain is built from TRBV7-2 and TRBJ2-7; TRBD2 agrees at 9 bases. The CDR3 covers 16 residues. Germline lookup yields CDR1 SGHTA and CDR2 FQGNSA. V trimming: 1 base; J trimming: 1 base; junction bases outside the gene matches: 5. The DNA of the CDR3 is TGTGCCAGCAGCTTAGAGCTAGCGGGATATTCCTACGAGCAGTACTTC. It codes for CASSLELAGYSYEQYF.

The CDR3 reads CASSLPGLAGRTGELFF. In DNA form, the CDR3 reads TGTGCCAGCAGTTTACCGGGACTAGCGGGTCGCACCGGGGAGCTGTTTTTT. This chain uses TRBV28 with TRBJ2-2; TRBD2 agrees at 12 bases. V dropped 2 bases and J dropped 4; count of bases not matched to a gene: 5. This CDR3 has 17 residues. CDR1 and CDR2 (germline): MDHEN, SYDVKM.

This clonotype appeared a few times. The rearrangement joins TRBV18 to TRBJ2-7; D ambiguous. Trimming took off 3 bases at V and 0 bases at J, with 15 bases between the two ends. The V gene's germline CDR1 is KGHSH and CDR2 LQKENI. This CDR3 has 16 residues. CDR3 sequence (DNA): TGTGCCAGCTCACCGGTGGGTGTGGGAAGCTCCTACGAGCAGTACTTC. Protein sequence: CASSPVGVGSSYEQYF.

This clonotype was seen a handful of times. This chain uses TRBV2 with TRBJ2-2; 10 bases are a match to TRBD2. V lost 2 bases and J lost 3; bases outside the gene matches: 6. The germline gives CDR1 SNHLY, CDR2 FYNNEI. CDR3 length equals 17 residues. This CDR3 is CASSESGRAADTGELFF. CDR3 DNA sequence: TGTGCCAGCAGTGAAAGCGGGAGGGCCGCGGACACCGGGGAGCTGTTTTTT.

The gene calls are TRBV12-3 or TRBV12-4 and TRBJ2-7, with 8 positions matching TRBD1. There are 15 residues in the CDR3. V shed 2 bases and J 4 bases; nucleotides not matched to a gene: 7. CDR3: CASSLKGQGAYEQYF. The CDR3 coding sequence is TGTGCCAGCAGTTTAAAAGGTCAGGGGGCATACGAGCAGTACTTC.

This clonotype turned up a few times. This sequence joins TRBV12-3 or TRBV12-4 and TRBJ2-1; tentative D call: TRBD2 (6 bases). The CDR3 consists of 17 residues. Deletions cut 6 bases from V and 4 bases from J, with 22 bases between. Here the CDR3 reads CASSLGGTQNFYNEQFF. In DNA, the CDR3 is TGTGCCAGCAGCCTAGGAGGGACCCAAAATTTTTACAATGAGCAGTTCTTC.

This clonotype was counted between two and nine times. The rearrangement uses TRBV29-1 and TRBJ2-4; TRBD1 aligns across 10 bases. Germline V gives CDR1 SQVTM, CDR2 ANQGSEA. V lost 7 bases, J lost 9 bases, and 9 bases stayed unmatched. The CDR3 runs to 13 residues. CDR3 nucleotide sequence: TGCAGCGGGGCCGGGACAGGGGACGGCATTCAGTACTTC. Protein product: CSGAGTGDGIQYF.

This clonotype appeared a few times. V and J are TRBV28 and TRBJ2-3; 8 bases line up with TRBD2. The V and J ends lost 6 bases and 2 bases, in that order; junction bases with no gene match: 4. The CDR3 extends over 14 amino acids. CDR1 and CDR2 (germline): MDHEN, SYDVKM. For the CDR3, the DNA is TGTGCCAGCAGCCGAGGACTAGCCACAGATACGCAGTATTTT. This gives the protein CASSRGLATDTQYF.

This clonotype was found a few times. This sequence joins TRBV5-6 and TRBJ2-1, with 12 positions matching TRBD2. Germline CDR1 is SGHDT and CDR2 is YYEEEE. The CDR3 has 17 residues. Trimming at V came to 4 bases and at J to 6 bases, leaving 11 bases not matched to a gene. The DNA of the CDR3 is TGTGCCAGCAGCCCCCGGACTAGCGGGAACCCTCTCAATGAGCAGTTCTTC. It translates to CASSPRTSGNPLNEQFF. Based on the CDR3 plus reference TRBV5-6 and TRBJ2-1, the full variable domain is DAGVTQSPTHLIKTRGQQVTLRCSPKSGHDTVSWYQQALGQGPQFIFQYYEEEERQRGNFPDRFSGHQFPNYSSELNVNALLLGDSALYLCASSPRTSGNPLNEQFFGPGTRLTVL.

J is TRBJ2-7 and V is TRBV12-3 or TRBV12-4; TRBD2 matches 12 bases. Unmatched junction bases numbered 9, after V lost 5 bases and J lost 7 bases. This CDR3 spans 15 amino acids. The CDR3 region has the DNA TGTGCCAGCAGTGCTAGCGGGAGGGAGGAGGGAGAGCAGTACTTC. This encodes CASSASGREEGEQYF.

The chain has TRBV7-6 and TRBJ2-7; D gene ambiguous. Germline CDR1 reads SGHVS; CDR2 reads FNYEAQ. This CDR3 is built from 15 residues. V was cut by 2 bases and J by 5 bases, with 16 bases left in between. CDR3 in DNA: TGTGCCAGCAGCTTACGTAGCCGGAGTTCGGACGAGCAGTACTTC. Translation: CASSLRSRSSDEQYF.

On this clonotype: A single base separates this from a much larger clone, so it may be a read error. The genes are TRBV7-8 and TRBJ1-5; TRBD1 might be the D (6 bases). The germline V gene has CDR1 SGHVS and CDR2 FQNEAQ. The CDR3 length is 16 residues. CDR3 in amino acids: CVSSSGAAPAHQPQHF. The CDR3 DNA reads TGTGTCAGCAGCTCGGGGGCGGCCCCAGCCCATCAGCCCCAGCATTTT.

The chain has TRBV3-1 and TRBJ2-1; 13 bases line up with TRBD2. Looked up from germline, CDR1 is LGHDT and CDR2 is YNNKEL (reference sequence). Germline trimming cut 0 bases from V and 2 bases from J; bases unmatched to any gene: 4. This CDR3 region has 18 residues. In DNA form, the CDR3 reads TGTGCCAGCAGCCAAGATTTTGGACTAGCGGGAGCCTACAATGAGCAGTTCTTC. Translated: CASSQDFGLAGAYNEQFF.

The CDR3 spells CASWTQGEGEKLFF. The CDR3 bases are TGTGCCAGCTGGACACAGGGAGAGGGGGAAAAACTGTTTTTT. V gene TRBV7-9 combines with J gene TRBJ1-4; a weak D match, TRBD1 (6 bases). Germline V gene lookup returns CDR1 SEHNR and CDR2 FQNEAQ (reference sequence). Trimming removed 8 bases at V and 8 bases at J, with 18 bases between. The CDR3 totals 14 residues. The full variable domain, in which reference TRBV7-9 and TRBJ1-4 provide the parts outside the CDR3, is DTGVSQNPRHKITKRGQNVTFRCDPISEHNRLYWYRQTLGQGPEFLTYFQNEAQLEKSRLLSDRFSAERPKGSFSTLEIQRTEQGDSAMYLCASWTQGEGEKLFFGSGTQLSVL.

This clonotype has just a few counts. CDR3 sequence: CASSQDRVGTEAFF. As DNA, the CDR3 is TGCGCCAGCAGCCAGGACAGGGTTGGCACTGAAGCTTTCTTT. The chain joins TRBV5-1 to TRBJ1-1, with 8 bases that match TRBD1. V lost 4 bases to trimming and J lost 4 bases; unmatched junction nucleotides: 6. The CDR3 has 14 residues. The germline V gene has CDR1 SGHRS and CDR2 YFSETQ.

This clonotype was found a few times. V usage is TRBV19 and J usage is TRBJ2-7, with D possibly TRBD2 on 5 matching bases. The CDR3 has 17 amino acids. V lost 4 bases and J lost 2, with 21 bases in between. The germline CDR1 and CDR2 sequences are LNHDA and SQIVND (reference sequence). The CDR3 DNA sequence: TGTGCCAGTAGTACCTATGGAGGTTCACTCCTTACCTACGAGCAGTACTTC. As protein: CASSTYGGSLLTYEQYF.

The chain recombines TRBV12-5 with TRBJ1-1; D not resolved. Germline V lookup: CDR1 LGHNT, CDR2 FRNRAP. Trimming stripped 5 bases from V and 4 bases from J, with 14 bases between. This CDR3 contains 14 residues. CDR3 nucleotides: TGTGCTAGTGGTCTCGACGGCTCGGGCACTGAAGCTTTCTTT. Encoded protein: CASGLDGSGTEAFF.

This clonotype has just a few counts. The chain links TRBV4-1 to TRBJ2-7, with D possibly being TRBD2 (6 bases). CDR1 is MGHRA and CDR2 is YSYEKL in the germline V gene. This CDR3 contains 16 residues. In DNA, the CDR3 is TGCGCTTCGCGGGGTAGGGTTTCGTCCCAAGTTGACGAGCAGTACTTC. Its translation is CASRGRVSSQVDEQYF.